These 30 T cell receptor beta chains were all obtained from the same sample, sequenced in a study of cytomegalovirus exposure and HLA in healthy donors. The PCR had 60 Vbeta and 13 Jbeta primers. Sequenced by immunoSEQ multiplex PCR; TCRdb stores in-frame clones only, minus some. The table shows 150,000 to 200,000 clones, with around 83% occurring only once. Sequenced material: PBMCs. These TCRs come from a woman aged 40 to 49 in good health and CMV-seronegative.

The V call is TRBV4-3, the J call TRBJ2-3, with D possibly matching TRBD2 (6 bases). V was shortened by 0 bases and J by 4 bases, with 17 bases between the two germline ends. Per germline, CDR1 LGHNA and CDR2 YSLEER. This CDR3 is built from 17 residues. CDR3 DNA sequence: TGCGCCAGCAGCCAAGATTCGGCTAGCGAGAGAGCAGATACGCAGTATTTT. Amino acids: CASSQDSASERADTQYF.

Only one count was recorded for this clone. J is TRBJ1-1 and V is TRBV5-1, with a tentative D call TRBD1 (5 bases). The CDR3 runs 16 residues. Trimming left V 0 bases short and J 4 bases short, with 16 bases between. The V gene's germline CDR1 is SGHRS and CDR2 YFSETQ. As DNA, the CDR3 is TGCGCCAGCAGCTTGGCCGCAGGGCTGGGGGGCACTGAAGCTTTCTTT. Translating gives CASSLAAGLGGTEAFF.

The rearrangement links TRBV10-3 to TRBJ2-6; D possibly corresponds to TRBD1 (6 bases). The germline CDR1 and CDR2 sequences are ENHRY and SYGVKD. This CDR3 has 15 residues. The V gene lost 7 bases and the J gene lost 3 bases, with 13 bases spanning the gap. The CDR3 protein is CAITGDRSGANVLTF. The DNA of the CDR3 is TGTGCCATCACCGGAGACAGGAGTGGGGCCAACGTCCTGACTTTC.

This clone was detected a few times. The chain employs TRBV5-4 and TRBJ1-2; unclear D gene. The CDR3 totals 14 residues. V shed 3 bases and J shed 4 bases, with 13 bases lying between them. Germline CDR1 is SGHNT and CDR2 is YYREEE (reference sequence). Written as DNA, the CDR3 is TGTGCCAGCAGCTCCATATACAGCAGCTATGGCTACACCTTC. The encoded protein is CASSSIYSSYGYTF.

The chain uses TRBV18 and TRBJ2-7; tentatively, D is TRBD2 (6 bases). Germline CDR1 reads KGHSH; CDR2 reads LQKENI. The CDR3 runs 15 residues. Trimming took off 5 bases at V and 5 bases at J, with 19 bases between the two ends. CDR3 nucleotide sequence: TGTGCCAGCTCAGCAGGAGCGGAGGGGACCCACGAGCAGTACTTC. It translates to CASSAGAEGTHEQYF.

The chain couples TRBV2 to TRBJ2-7; 9 bases match TRBD1. Germline values: CDR1 SNHLY, CDR2 FYNNEI. The trim removed 8 bases at V and 3 bases at J, leaving 5 bases unmatched. The CDR3 length is 13 residues. The chain's CDR3 is CASSGTGIYEQYV. The CDR3 DNA sequence: TGTGCCAGCTCCGGGACAGGGATCTACGAGCAGTACGTC.

The chain couples TRBV9 to TRBJ2-3; D ambiguous. The CDR3 contains 13 residues. V lost 2 bases and J 0 bases, leaving 4 bases between the germline ends. CDR1 is SGDLS, CDR2 YYNGEE, per germline. CDR3 coding DNA: TGTGCCAGCAGCGTCTCTAGCACAGATACGCAGTATTTT. As protein: CASSVSSTDTQYF.

This clone showed up just once. DNA of the CDR3: TGTGCCAGCAGGAAAGGCACGGGAGACAGTTCGGAGACCCAGTACTTC. This codes for CASRKGTGDSSETQYF. The V and J genes are TRBV25-1 and TRBJ2-5; D is perhaps TRBD2 (6 bases). CDR1 MGHDK and CDR2 SYGVNS come from the germline V gene. Trimming shortened V by 6 bases and J by 5 bases, and 22 bases separated the two germline ends. The CDR3 covers 16 residues.

The chain carries TRBV7-9 and TRBJ1-1; TRBD1 might be the D (5 bases). Per germline, CDR1 SEHNR and CDR2 FQNEAQ (reference sequence). V was shortened by 7 bases and J by 1 base, with 10 bases between the two germline ends. This CDR3 region has 13 residues. The CDR3 DNA is TGTGCCAGCACCAACGGACAGAACACTGAAGCTTTCTTT. Translating it yields CASTNGQNTEAFF.

J is TRBJ2-3 and V is TRBV7-9; tentatively, D is TRBD2 (6 bases). The CDR3 is 14 amino acids. Deletions cut 0 bases from V and 6 bases from J, with 10 bases between. Germline CDR1 and CDR2: SEHNR and FQNEAQ (reference sequence). The CDR3, as DNA: TGTGCCAGCAGCTTAGCGGGCCTAGCGGATACGCAGTATTTT. It specifies CASSLAGLADTQYF. The full variable domain, its missing parts supplied by reference TRBV7-9 and TRBJ2-3, is DTGVSQNPRHKITKRGQNVTFRCDPISEHNRLYWYRQTLGQGPEFLTYFQNEAQLEKSRLLSDRFSAERPKGSFSTLEIQRTEQGDSAMYLCASSLAGLADTQYFGPGTRLTVL.

The CDR3 loop is CASSRSPGVEGYTF. CDR3 in DNA: TGTGCCAGTAGTCGCTCACCAGGGGTCGAAGGCTACACCTTC. The rearrangement uses TRBV19 and TRBJ1-2, with TRBD1 as a possible D gene (6 bases). The V end lost 5 bases, the J end lost 8 bases, and 18 bases lay between the germline ends. Germline assignment: CDR1 LNHDA and CDR2 SQIVND (reference sequence). This CDR3 has 14 amino acids.

The rearrangement links TRBV6-1 to TRBJ2-7, with 12 bases fitting TRBD2. CDR3 length equals 16 residues. Germline values: CDR1 MNHNS, CDR2 SASEGT. Germline trimming cut 2 bases from V and 7 bases from J; bases unmatched to any gene: 9. The CDR3 DNA is TGTGCCAGCAGTGAACTAGCGGGAGGGCCCTCTGGTGAGCAGTACTTC. It translates to CASSELAGGPSGEQYF.

The V gene is TRBV5-1, the J gene TRBJ2-3; unclear D gene. CDR3 length equals 15 residues. Trimming pared 5 bases from V and 0 bases from J, leaving 13 bases between. Germline V gene lookup returns CDR1 SGHRS and CDR2 YFSETQ. CDR3 loop: CASRVDTGSTDTQYF. CDR3 bases: TGCGCCAGCAGAGTAGATACGGGTAGCACAGATACGCAGTATTTT. Based on the CDR3 plus reference TRBV5-1 and TRBJ2-3, the full variable domain is KAGVTQTPRYLIKTRGQQVTLSCSPISGHRSVSWYQQTPGQGLQFLFEYFSETQRNKGNFPGRFSGRQFSNSRSEMNVSTLELGDSALYLCASRVDTGSTDTQYFGPGTRLTVL.

The rearrangement links TRBV4-1 to TRBJ2-6; 7 bases are a match to TRBD2. This CDR3 has 17 residues. Unmatched junction bases numbered 2, after V lost 0 bases and J lost 0 bases. The germline CDR1 and CDR2 sequences are MGHRA and YSYEKL. In DNA, the CDR3 is TGCGCCAGCAGCCAAGACCCGGGGGGCTCTGGGGCCAACGTCCTGACTTTC. Translation: CASSQDPGGSGANVLTF.

The V and J genes are TRBV11-1 and TRBJ1-1; D uncertain. This CDR3 spans 12 amino acids. In germline, CDR1 is SGHAT, CDR2 FQDESV (reference sequence). V dropped 5 bases and J dropped 1 base, with 5 bases sitting between them. The CDR3 DNA is TGTGCCAGCAGCGAGGCGAACACTGAAGCTTTCTTT. As protein: CASSEANTEAFF.

Written as DNA, the CDR3 is TGTGCCAGCAGAAAAAGGATAGGACAGGGGGCACTGAGCACTGAAGCTTTCTTT. Translation gives CASRKRIGQGALSTEAFF. V is TRBV27 and J is TRBJ1-1, with 11 bases aligning to TRBD1. CDR1 and CDR2 from the germline V gene are MNHEY and SMNVEV (reference sequence). The CDR3 covers 18 residues. V was pared by 6 bases and J by 4 bases, with 16 bases of the junction left unmatched.

This chain links TRBV7-2 with TRBJ2-7, with D uncertain. The germline V gene has CDR1 SGHTA and CDR2 FQGNSA. With 5 bases removed from V and 6 bases from J, the gap between germline ends came to 17 bases. The CDR3 consists of 14 residues. The CDR3 coding sequence is TGTGCCAGCAGCGCTAACGCCCACTTTAGCGAGCAGTACTTC. Amino acid sequence: CASSANAHFSEQYF.

The rearrangement joins TRBV29-1 to TRBJ2-5, with no clear D. Germline V gives CDR1 SQVTM, CDR2 ANQGSEA. The CDR3 spans 10 residues. V lost 6 bases, J lost 2 bases, and 4 bases lay in between. CDR3 DNA: TGCAGCGTCGCGCAAGAGACCCAGTACTTC. Protein: CSVAQETQYF.

This chain uses TRBV30 with TRBJ2-7, with D maybe TRBD1 (5 bases). The CDR3 runs to 13 residues. V lost 5 bases, J lost 2 bases, and 13 bases lay in between. Germline CDR1 and CDR2: GTSNPN and SVGIG (reference sequence). CDR3 protein: CAWAQGFTYEQYV. The CDR3, as DNA: TGTGCCTGGGCGCAGGGATTCACCTACGAGCAGTACGTC.

The chain joins TRBV6-1 to TRBJ2-5; TRBD1 aligns across 9 bases. Germline values: CDR1 MNHNS, CDR2 SASEGT. This CDR3 region has 13 residues. V trimming: 6 bases; J trimming: 3 bases; junction bases outside the gene matches: 2. CDR3 in amino acids: CASRGTGKETQYF. Here the CDR3 DNA reads TGTGCCAGCAGGGGGACAGGGAAAGAGACCCAGTACTTC.

This chain connects TRBV15 to TRBJ2-3; D is undetermined. Germline V lookup: CDR1 LNHNV, CDR2 YYDKDF (reference sequence). CDR3 size: 13 residues. V was shortened by 0 bases and J by 2 bases, with 3 bases between the two germline ends. CDR3 nucleotide sequence: TGTGCCACCAGCAGAGATTACACAGATACGCAGTATTTT. This gives the protein CATSRDYTDTQYF.

The chain couples TRBV15 to TRBJ2-5, with 9 nucleotides matching TRBD1. Germline V gives CDR1 LNHNV, CDR2 YYDKDF (reference sequence). Trimming cost V 3 bases and J 5 bases; bases outside gene matches: 4. The CDR3 sequence is 14 residues long. This CDR3 is CATSRTGGQETQYF. The DNA for the CDR3 is TGTGCCACCAGCAGGACAGGGGGGCAGGAGACCCAGTACTTC.

This sequence joins TRBV6-5 and TRBJ2-7, with a tentative D call TRBD1 (5 bases). CDR1 is MNHEY, CDR2 SVGAGI, per germline. The V end was cut by 2 bases, the J end by 7 bases, with 15 bases between. The CDR3 has 14 residues. The CDR3 protein is CASSYGQGRWEQYF. The CDR3 DNA reads TGTGCCAGCAGTTACGGGCAGGGTCGGTGGGAGCAGTACTTC.

The CDR3 nucleotides read TGTGCCAGCAGCTTAGTCCCAGCCGCCGAGGGCATTCAGTACTTC. Translation gives CASSLVPAAEGIQYF. The gene calls are TRBV7-2 and TRBJ2-4; a weak D match, TRBD2 (5 bases). Germline V gene sequence: CDR1 SGHTA, CDR2 FQGNSA. Trimming left V 1 base short and J 9 bases short, with 16 bases between. CDR3 size: 15 residues.

The V call is TRBV2, the J call TRBJ1-4; D remains ambiguous. CDR1 and CDR2 (germline): SNHLY, FYNNEI. The CDR3 loop spans 13 amino acids. The ends were cut back, 6 bases at V and 10 bases at J, with 15 bases in the middle. The CDR3 sequence is CASSSDKIGKLFF. Written as DNA, the CDR3 is TGTGCCAGCAGCAGTGACAAAATCGGAAAACTGTTTTTT.

The rearrangement joins TRBV9 to TRBJ2-3, with a possible D match to TRBD2 (6 bases). In germline, CDR1 is SGDLS, CDR2 YYNGEE. This CDR3 comprises 13 residues. V was trimmed by 1 base and J by 4 bases, leaving 7 bases between them. CDR3 sequence: CASSVPSADTQYF. The CDR3 DNA reads TGTGCCAGCAGCGTACCTAGCGCAGATACGCAGTATTTT.

As for this clone: An end of the junction does not agree with germline; a read error may underlie this. This rearrangement joins TRBV7-9 to TRBJ2-7; 7 bases map to TRBD1. There are 13 residues in the CDR3. Per germline, CDR1 SEHNR and CDR2 FQNEAQ (reference sequence). The CDR3 is CSSSLTGSYEQYF. CDR3 nucleotide sequence: TGTTCCAGCAGCTTGACAGGGTCCTACGAGCAGTACTTC.

On this clone itself: Other DNA sequences in the sample encode the same CDR3. J is TRBJ1-1 and V is TRBV9, with a weak D call TRBD1 (6 bases). The CDR3 contains 14 residues. Germline CDR1 SGDLS, CDR2 YYNGEE. V lost 5 bases and J lost 0, with 11 bases in between. CDR3 loop: CASSATGLNTEAFF. The CDR3 DNA sequence: TGTGCCAGCAGTGCGACAGGTTTGAACACTGAAGCTTTCTTT.

The rearrangement uses TRBV7-9 and TRBJ1-5; TRBD1 agrees at 9 bases. The CDR3 is 15 amino acids. V trimming: 3 bases; J trimming: 1 base; junction bases outside the gene matches: 1. Germline values: CDR1 SEHNR, CDR2 FQNEAQ (reference sequence). The CDR3: CASSFDRGSNQPQHF. The CDR3 DNA reads as TGTGCCAGCAGCTTCGACAGGGGGAGCAATCAGCCCCAGCATTTT.

This clone was observed a single time. The rearrangement links TRBV9 to TRBJ2-1; 8 bases match TRBD1. CDR3 size: 16 residues. The V gene's germline CDR1 is SGDLS and CDR2 YYNGEE. The V and J ends lost 0 bases and 6 bases, in that order; junction bases with no gene match: 8. For the CDR3, the DNA is TGTGCCAGCAGCGTAGTTCAGGGGGCGAGGGGCAATGAGCAGTTCTTC. It specifies CASSVVQGARGNEQFF.